This T cell receptor (beta chain) was retrieved from a study of patients and donors after allogeneic stem cell transplantation. Per the germline V gene, CDR1 is LGHNA and CDR2 is YSLEER. This CDR3 has 15 amino acids. J was trimmed by 5 bases and V by 3 bases; bases with no gene match: 8. In this sample, this clonotype turned up a few times. TCRdb processed the RT-PCR reads anew with MiXCR; each CDR3 protein has one entry. This table holds more than 850,000 distinct CDR3 sequences, over 15% found once. The sequenced material came from blood, either unsorted or a sorted T cell fraction (not recorded which). The rearrangement joins TRBV4-3 to TRBJ2-5, with 8 positions matching TRBD1. The clonotype originates from a human donor who was either an allogeneic HSCT recipient or a stem cell or donor lymphocyte infusion donor (not recorded which). It is not recorded whose cells these are; they may come from a transplant donor. CDR3 sequence (DNA): TGCGCCAGCAGCCATTCTGACAGGGGAGGCGAGACCCAGTACTTC. It yields the protein CASSHSDRGGETQYF.